The entry below gives a single TCR beta chain sequence along with its context. What it binds is unknown. This record comes from a study of T cells expressing NK-cell markers. As for the study in general: Obtained from sorted CD3+CD56+NKG2C+, CD3+CD56+NKG2C- and CD3+CD56-NKG2C+ T cells were the TCR beta repertoires. Study-wide points: Of the CD8+ T cells in five or six donors, roughly 1.0-7.0% belonged to dominant NKG2C+ clonotypes. In a few donors, dominant clonotypes made up about 25-60.1% of CD3+CD56-NKG2C+ cells.

TCRdb re-called the 5' RACE reads and shows each CDR3 protein once, DNA omitted. This table holds 400,000 to 550,000 distinct CDR3 sequences. Germline CDR1 reads MNHNS; CDR2 reads SASEGT. This CDR3 region has 17 residues. The sequence was collected from a woman aged 18 to 75 in good health. The specimen sequenced was blood T cells: a sorted CD56 or NKG2C T cell subset, CD4+ or CD8+ T cells, or bulk PBMC T cells (not recorded which). The rearrangement links TRBV6-1 to TRBJ1-1; TCRdb's assignment of TRBD1 cannot be checked, as there is no DNA. The CDR3 loop reads CASSEYGQGAAETEAFF.